This T cell receptor (beta chain) stems from a study of cytomegalovirus exposure and HLA in healthy donors (dated by TCRdb to 2015 to 2018). General notes on the study: According to an earlier analysis of 587 of the donors, about 190 million T cells yielded 117 million unique TCR beta sequences and roughly 280 Gb of sequence data. Approximately 330 gigabases of sequencing data and 75 million to 85 million unique TCR sequences made up an early release that covered under 750 HLA-typed donors. High-throughput TCR immunosequencing, statistical association of individual TCRs with disease status, and machine learning were combined to predict cytomegalovirus infection status. Among 300 to 450 genotyped donors of the cohort, an average of about 240,000 unique TCR beta nucleotide sequences were sequenced per donor, around 18% of them non-productive. Donor age, sex, ethnicity and CMV serostatus were compiled alongside the repertoire data. The genetic ancestry cluster associated with self-reported Caucasian donors included 65% to 90% of the 350 to 500 genotyped donors. To decide whether each TCR beta V gene segment behaved as functional or pseudogenic, an earlier analysis of nearly 600 of the donors relied on high-throughput TCR beta sequencing. Genome-wide SNP genotypes for about three fifths of the roughly 670 donors were used in a later genetic analysis, which treated that subset as a discovery cohort. The study profiled the T cell repertoires of about 640 subjects by immunosequencing and related them to cytomegalovirus serostatus. Rather than drawing on any new phenotypic data, the later analysis identified candidate immune exposures from TCR beta sequences and the way those sequences occurred across donors. Four to six DR-DQ haplotypes were handled as single units for association and clustering, since linkage in the cohort was strong. A separate validation cohort of 100 to 150 different subjects was used in addition to the roughly 670-subject first cohort. The number of typed donors differed by locus: about 620-640 for A, B, C, DRB1 and DQB1; about 520 for DQA1; 606 for DPA1; and some 450 for DPB1. The aim of the study was to test whether cataloging public T cell receptors could identify signatures of past pathogen exposure. All discovery cohort repertoires had been generated on a single sequencing platform. To study patterns of TCR occurrence, a later analysis re-analyzed previously published TCR beta repertoires from 500 to 850 donors and added high-resolution HLA genotyping. HLA typing covered class I and class II loci at four-digit resolution. Summary of the overall study and its limitations: A later genetic analysis associated a missense DCLRE1C variant with V-gene and J-gene trimming of TCR beta chains, and an independent cohort replicated the association. The classifier was reported to diagnose cytomegalovirus status with high specificity and sensitivity in both the original and validation cohorts. CMV serostatus was the only immune exposure information available for the cohort. Most CMV-associated TCR beta chains appeared to be HLA-restricted in a later analysis, and the HLA associations seemed to be driven largely by CMV exposure. Because counts were too low, roughly 17 rarely observed V segments, including chromosome 9 orphons, were left out of the earlier analysis of over 550 of the donors. Some IMGT-functional V segments, including TRBV6-2 and TRBV6-3, could not be told apart with the 87-base-pair reads, so those segments were excluded. Presence/absence analyses assumed roughly uniform sequencing depth across donors, an assumption that may not hold. The study gave a list of under 200 TCR beta chains associated with cytomegalovirus. Only TCR beta chains were sequenced in this cohort, and the absence of alpha or paired-chain data limited detectable features. A further reported finding was that TCR beta sequences accurately predicted the HLA-A and HLA-B alleles for most subjects in the first cohort. A later analysis associated approximately 17,000 TCR beta sequences with specific HLA alleles at a false discovery rate of 0.05. A few of the identified cytomegalovirus-associated TCR beta chains were confirmed in vitro to be specific for cytomegalovirus antigens. Several of the top co-occurrence clusters appeared to be linked to parvovirus B19, influenza, CMV and Epstein-Barr virus, according to a later analysis. Across donors, most TCR sequences were observed very rarely, whereas some public TCRs were present in many individuals. An earlier analysis of approximately 570 of the donors showed that most TCR beta V segments appeared in productive rearrangements either about 90% or about 30% of the time, which broadly matched IMGT annotations. In a later analysis, HLA-associated TCR beta chains showed more clonal expansion and lower generation probabilities than non-associated chains that were equally common. When HLA alleles, especially DR and DQ, strongly co-occurred, attributing TCR associations to individual alleles was difficult. Linkage disequilibrium might explain the correlated functional status among segregating V segments, but an unknown experimental factor could not be excluded. A later analysis found that TCR association rates varied across HLA loci, with DRB1 alleles showing the most associated TCRs and HLA-C alleles the fewest. The authors suggested that the approach could potentially be generalized to other disease states and immunological phenotypes. HLA typing was unavailable for some donors at each locus, so association tests used only the typed subset. A cluster of highly shared sequence variants was judged likely to be a technical artifact of the sequencing pipeline. In a later genetic analysis, fewer N-insertions in productive TCRs were reported among donors in an Asian-associated ancestry cluster than the roughly 700-donor mean.

A note on this clone: It lacks a known antigen. No much larger clone is present one base from it, and per-base qualities are unavailable.

Library construction relied on the immunoSEQ multiplex PCR assay. For the multiplex PCR, a mixture combining 60 forward primers for TCR Vbeta segments and 13 reverse primers for TCR Jbeta segments was used. A multiplex PCR assay on genomic DNA amplified the CDR3 region of rearranged TCR beta genes. On the Illumina HiSeq System, the amplified TCR beta libraries were sequenced as 87-base-pair reads. The authors' analysis ran thus. Across the 666 repertoires, a later analysis counted 78 million or so unique TCR beta chains, about 10 million of which were shared by at least two donors. Raw reads were error-corrected and collapsed into unique sequences by a nearest-neighbor algorithm in which closely related sequences were merged to remove PCR and sequencing errors. V, D and J gene segments were assigned by aligning CDR3 sequences to IMGT reference sequences. For a sequence to be retained, at least a six-nucleotide match to both a V gene segment and a J gene segment was required. A rearrangement counted as productive if the CDR3 had no stop codons and remained in frame with V and J, and every other rearrangement counted as non-productive. CDR3 was defined by IMGT convention, running from the second conserved V-encoded cysteine to the conserved J-encoded phenylalanine. Sequences without an unambiguous match to a single V gene segment were excluded from the earlier analysis of approximately 560 of the donors. In an earlier analysis of a few hundred of the donors, V segments were called functional above 56.7% productive rearrangements and were called segregating when the between-donor standard deviation exceeded 5%. A statistical classification framework was built for diagnosing cytomegalovirus status from the catalog of TCR beta chain sequences. In a later analysis, TCR nucleotide sequences were compared against IMGT/GENE-DB human TR gene sequences so that V and J genes could be assigned. Using the TCRdist pipeline, a later analysis assigned CDR3 sequences along with most-parsimonious VDJ recombination scenarios. In a later analysis, each TCR beta chain was defined by its CDR3 amino acid sequence together with its V-gene family, and reads without a unique V-gene family were excluded. A later analysis removed several hundred highly shared, low-generation-probability nucleotide sequences to deal with suspected cross-contamination and a sequencing artifact. A later analysis calculated a clonal expansion index for each public chain from normalized within-repertoire ranks of inferred template counts. Generation probabilities in a later analysis came from a VDJ recombination model fitted to out-of-frame rearrangements, and those results were checked against IGoR. In a later analysis, hypergeometric tests were used to score TCR-TCR, TCR-HLA and TCR-CMV co-occurrence, with a repertoire-size bias correction applied to TCR pairs. A later analysis estimated false discovery rates by permuting HLA or CMV assignments 20 times. A later analysis grouped co-occurring TCRs with DBSCAN, adding TCRdist sequence similarity when clustering within HLA-allele-positive subsets. Co-occurrence clustering excluded repertoires with fewer than 30,000 or more than 120,000 public chains, plus five with anomalous nucleotide sharing. In its TCRdb copy, this immuneACCESS table keeps in-frame sequences only and misses some clones. Where compared with another copy, unresolved V genes explain less than half of these, and the others have no known cause. V and J calls plus clone size are reproduced from that table; the DNA served to infer D and trimming. This sample holds roughly 150,000 clones; around four fifths were observed only once. The leading ten clones occupy approximately 1.3% of the sample.

The cohort comprised fewer than 700 healthy bone marrow donors. Cohort members were all nominally healthy when sampled, although unrecorded immune exposures were likely present. The donor was CMV seronegative and was included in the group of a few hundred seronegative cohort members. Every donor gave a peripheral blood sample, and the peripheral blood mononuclear cells from that sample were used for TCR beta sequencing. The Qiagen DNeasy Blood Extraction Kit was used to extract genomic DNA from the blood cell samples. Deletion took 4 bases off V and 1 base off J, with a span of 8 bases between the germline ends. From the cysteine through the phenylalanine, the CDR3 covers 14 amino acids. Only the CDR3 region is kept as DNA, spanning 42 bases read in frame from base 1. For CDR1 and CDR2, the germline V gene lists SGHRS and YFSETQ.

Sequenced material: PBMCs. The chain joins TRBV5-1 to TRBJ2-2, with no reliable assignment of the D segment. This sequence was found in a man aged 25 to 40 in good health and CMV-seronegative. The bases are TGCGCCAGCAGCCCCGTTAAGAACACCGGGGAGCTGTTTTTT. Its protein reads: CASSPVKNTGELFF.